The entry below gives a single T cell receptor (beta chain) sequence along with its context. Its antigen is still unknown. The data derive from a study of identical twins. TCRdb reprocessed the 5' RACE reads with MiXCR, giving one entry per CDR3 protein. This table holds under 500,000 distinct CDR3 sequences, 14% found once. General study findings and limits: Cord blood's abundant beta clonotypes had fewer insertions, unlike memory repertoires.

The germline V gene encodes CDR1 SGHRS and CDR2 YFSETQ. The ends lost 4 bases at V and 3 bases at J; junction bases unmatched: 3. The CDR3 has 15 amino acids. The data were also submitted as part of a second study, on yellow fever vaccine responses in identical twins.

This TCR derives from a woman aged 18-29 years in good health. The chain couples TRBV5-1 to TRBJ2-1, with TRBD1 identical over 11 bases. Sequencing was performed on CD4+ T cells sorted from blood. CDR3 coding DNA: TGCGCCAGCAGCCCGGGACAGGGGGACTACAATGAGCAGTTCTTC. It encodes CASSPGQGDYNEQFF. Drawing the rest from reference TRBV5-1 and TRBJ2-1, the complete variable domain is KAGVTQTPRYLIKTRGQQVTLSCSPISGHRSVSWYQQTPGQGLQFLFEYFSETQRNKGNFPGRFSGRQFSNSRSEMNVSTLELGDSALYLCASSPGQGDYNEQFFGPGTRLTVL.